This is a list of T cell receptor beta chains from one sample in a study of T cells after posttransplantation cyclophosphamide. Clones were sequenced by immunoSEQ multiplex PCR, and TCRdb holds only the in-frame ones, with some missing. The profile shows roughly 8,300 clones, roughly 82% of them singletons. The sequencing here drew on CD4+ T cells sorted from blood, taken approximately 1,200 days after allogeneic stem cell transplant with posttransplant cyclophosphamide. Source of these receptors: a female patient in her thirties or forties who received an allogeneic stem cell transplant from a related donor, was CMV-positive, and had no GVHD. Some T cells may be transferred from the graft donor. The CDR3 runs from the conserved cysteine through the conserved F or W. The D gene is left open where the match is weak. Not every row has a clone size; where given, it reads once, few, many or a size class.

TRBJ1-2	14	.	TRBV7-2	TRBD1	TGTGCCAGCAGCTTAGTCCAGGGGGTTAATGGCTACACCTTC	CASSLVQGVNGYTF
TRBJ1-1	13	.	TRBV18	.	TGTGCCAGCCCACCTCCCGGGTACACTGAAGCTTTCTTT	CASPPPGYTEAFF
TRBJ2-7	13	.	TRBV6-1	.	TGTGCCAGCAGTGCGACAGGCTCCTACGAGCAGTACTTC	CASSATGSYEQYF
TRBJ2-7	13	few	TRBV11-2	TRBD1	TGTGCCAGCAGCTTAGCAACAGGGGTCGAGCAGTACTTC	CASSLATGVEQYF
TRBJ1-6	14	.	TRBV6-4	.	TGTGCCAGCAGAGGGGCGGGAAATAATTCACCCCTCCACTTT	CASRGAGNNSPLHF
TRBJ1-2	13	.	TRBV4-3	.	TGCGCCAGCAGCCAAAACCTCGGGGGGTACTACACCTTC	CASSQNLGGYYTF
TRBJ2-1	16	.	TRBV18	TRBD2	TGTGCCAGCTCACCATTGGACGGGGGGGGATACAATGAGCAGTTCTTC	CASSPLDGGGYNEQFF
TRBJ2-3	15	.	TRBV6-1	.	TGTGCCAGCAGTGGCCGGGGGCGGGACAGAGATACGCAGTATTTT	CASSGRGRDRDTQYF
TRBJ2-7	18	.	TRBV9	TRBD2	TGTGCCAGCAGCCCCTCTAGCGGGGGGTTGATTTACTCCTACGAGCAGTACTTC	CASSPSSGGLIYSYEQYF
TRBJ2-3	20	large	TRBV9	TRBD2	TGTGCCAGCAGCGTAGGGGGACTAGCGGGGGGGCCGTTATCGCCAGATACGCAGTATTTT	CASSVGGLAGGPLSPDTQYF
TRBJ2-3	16	.	TRBV5-1	.	TGCGCCAGCAGCCTCCCCGCGGGCCAGAGCACAGATACGCAGTATTTT	CASSLPAGQSTDTQYF